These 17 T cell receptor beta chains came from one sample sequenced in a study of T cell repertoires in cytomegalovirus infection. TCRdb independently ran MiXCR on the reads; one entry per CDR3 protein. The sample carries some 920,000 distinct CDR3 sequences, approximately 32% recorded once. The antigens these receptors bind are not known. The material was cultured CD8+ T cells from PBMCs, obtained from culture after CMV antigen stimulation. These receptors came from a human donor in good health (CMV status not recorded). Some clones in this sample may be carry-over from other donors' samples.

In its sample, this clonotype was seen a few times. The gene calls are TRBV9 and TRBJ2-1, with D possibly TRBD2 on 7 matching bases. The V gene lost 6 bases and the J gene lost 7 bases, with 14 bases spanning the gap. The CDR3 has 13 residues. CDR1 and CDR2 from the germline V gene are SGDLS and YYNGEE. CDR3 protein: CASTGEGGNEQFF. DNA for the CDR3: TGTGCCAGCACCGGGGAGGGGGGAAATGAGCAGTTCTTC.

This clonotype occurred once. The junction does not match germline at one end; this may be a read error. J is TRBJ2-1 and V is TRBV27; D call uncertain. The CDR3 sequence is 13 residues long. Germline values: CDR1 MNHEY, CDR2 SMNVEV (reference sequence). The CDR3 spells CANSIDRLNEQFF. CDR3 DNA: TGTGCCAACAGTATCGACCGGCTGAATGAGCAGTTCTTC.

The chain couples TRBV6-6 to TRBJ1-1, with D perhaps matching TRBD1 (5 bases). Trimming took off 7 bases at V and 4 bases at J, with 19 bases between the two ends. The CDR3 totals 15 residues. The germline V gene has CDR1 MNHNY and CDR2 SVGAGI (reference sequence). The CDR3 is CASTGDGPLSTEAFF. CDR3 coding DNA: TGTGCCAGCACCGGGGACGGCCCCTTGAGCACTGAAGCTTTCTTT.

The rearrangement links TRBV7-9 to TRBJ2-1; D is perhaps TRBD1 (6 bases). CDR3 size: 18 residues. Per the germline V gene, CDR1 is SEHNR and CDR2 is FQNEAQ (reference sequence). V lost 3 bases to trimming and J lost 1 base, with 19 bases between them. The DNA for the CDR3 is TGTGCCAGCAGCTTCTTGGACAGAAACTCCTTTTCCTACAATGAGCAGTTCTTC. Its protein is CASSFLDRNSFSYNEQFF.

The CDR3 DNA reads TGCGCCAGCAGCTTGGAGAGACTAGACACAGATACGCAGTATTTT. Its translation: CASSLERLDTDTQYF. The rearrangement uses TRBV5-1 and TRBJ2-3; maybe TRBD2 (6 bases). This CDR3 is 15 amino acids long. Germline V lookup: CDR1 SGHRS, CDR2 YFSETQ. Trimming took 0 bases from V and 2 from J, leaving 10 bases between them.

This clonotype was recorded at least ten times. CDR3 bases: TGTGCCAGCAGGCCGGGACAGGGTAGCAATCAGCCCCAGCATTTT. Protein product: CASRPGQGSNQPQHF. The chain combines TRBV7-8 with TRBJ1-5; TRBD1 matches at 9 bases. The length of the CDR3 is 15 residues. Trimming cost V 6 bases and J 0 bases; bases outside gene matches: 3. Germline assignment: CDR1 SGHVS and CDR2 FQNEAQ.

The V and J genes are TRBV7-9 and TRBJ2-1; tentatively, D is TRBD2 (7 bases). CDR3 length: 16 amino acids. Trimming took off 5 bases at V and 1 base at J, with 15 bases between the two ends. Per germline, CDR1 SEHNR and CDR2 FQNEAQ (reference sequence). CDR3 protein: CASSPEGGRSYNEQFF. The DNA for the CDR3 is TGTGCCAGCAGCCCAGAGGGGGGGCGTTCCTACAATGAGCAGTTCTTC. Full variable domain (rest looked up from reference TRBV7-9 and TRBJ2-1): DTGVSQNPRHKITKRGQNVTFRCDPISEHNRLYWYRQTLGQGPEFLTYFQNEAQLEKSRLLSDRFSAERPKGSFSTLEIQRTEQGDSAMYLCASSPEGGRSYNEQFFGPGTRLTVL.

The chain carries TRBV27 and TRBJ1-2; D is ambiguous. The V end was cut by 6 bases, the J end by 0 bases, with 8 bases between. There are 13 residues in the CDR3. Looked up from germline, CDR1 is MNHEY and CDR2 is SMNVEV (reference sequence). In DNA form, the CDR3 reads TGTGCCAGCAGGGGAAACGCTAACTATGGCTACACCTTC. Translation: CASRGNANYGYTF.

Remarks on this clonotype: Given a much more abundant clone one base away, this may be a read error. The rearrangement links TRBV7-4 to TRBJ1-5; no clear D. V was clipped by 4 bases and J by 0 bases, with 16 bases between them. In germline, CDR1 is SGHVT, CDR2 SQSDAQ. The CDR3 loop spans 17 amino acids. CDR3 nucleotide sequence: TGTGCCAGCAGCTCAACGAACATAGCTTATAGCAATCAGCCCCAGCATTTT. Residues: CASSSTNIAYSNQPQHF.

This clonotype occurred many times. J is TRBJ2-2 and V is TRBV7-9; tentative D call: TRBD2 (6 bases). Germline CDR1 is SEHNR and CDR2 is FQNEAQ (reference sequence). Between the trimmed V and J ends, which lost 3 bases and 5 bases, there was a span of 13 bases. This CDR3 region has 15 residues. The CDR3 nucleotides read TGTGCCAGCAGCTTCCCGGGGGACCTGACCGGGGAGCTGTTTTTT. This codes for CASSFPGDLTGELFF.

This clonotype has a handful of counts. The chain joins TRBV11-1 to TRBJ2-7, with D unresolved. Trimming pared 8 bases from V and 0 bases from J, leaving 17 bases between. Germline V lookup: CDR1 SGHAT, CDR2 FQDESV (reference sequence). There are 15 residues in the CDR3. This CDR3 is CASSSNPLNSYEQYF. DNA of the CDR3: TGTGCCAGCTCATCTAACCCCCTCAACTCCTACGAGCAGTACTTC.

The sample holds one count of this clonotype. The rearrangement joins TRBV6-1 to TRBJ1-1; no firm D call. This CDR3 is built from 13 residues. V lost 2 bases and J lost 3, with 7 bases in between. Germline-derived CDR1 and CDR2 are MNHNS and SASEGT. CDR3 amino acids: CASSERLYTEAFF. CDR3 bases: TGTGCCAGCAGTGAACGGTTGTACACTGAAGCTTTCTTT.

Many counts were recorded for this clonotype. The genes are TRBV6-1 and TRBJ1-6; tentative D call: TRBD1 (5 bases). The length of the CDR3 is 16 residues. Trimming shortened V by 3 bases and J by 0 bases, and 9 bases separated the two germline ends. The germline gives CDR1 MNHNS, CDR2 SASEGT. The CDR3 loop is CASSDPGSSYNSPLHF. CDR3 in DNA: TGTGCCAGCAGTGACCCAGGGAGCTCCTATAATTCACCCCTCCACTTT.

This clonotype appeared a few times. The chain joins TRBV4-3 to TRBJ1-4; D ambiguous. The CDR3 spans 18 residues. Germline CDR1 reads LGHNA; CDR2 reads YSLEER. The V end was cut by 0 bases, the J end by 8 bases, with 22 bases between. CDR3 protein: CASSQERILEQIGEKLFF. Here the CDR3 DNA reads TGCGCCAGCAGCCAAGAGAGAATCCTGGAGCAGATTGGCGAAAAACTGTTTTTT.

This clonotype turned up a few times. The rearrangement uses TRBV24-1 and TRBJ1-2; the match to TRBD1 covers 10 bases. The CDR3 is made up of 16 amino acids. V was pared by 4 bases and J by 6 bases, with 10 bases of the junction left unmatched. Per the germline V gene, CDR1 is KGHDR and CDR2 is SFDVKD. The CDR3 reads CATSDPDRGGRDGYTF. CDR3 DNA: TGTGCCACCAGTGACCCGGACAGGGGGGGGAGAGATGGCTACACCTTC.

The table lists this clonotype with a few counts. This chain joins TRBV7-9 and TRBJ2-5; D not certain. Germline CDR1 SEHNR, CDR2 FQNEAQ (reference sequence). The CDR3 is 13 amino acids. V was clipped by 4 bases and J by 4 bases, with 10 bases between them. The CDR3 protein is CASSSGNAETQYF. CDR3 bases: TGTGCCAGCAGCTCCGGTAATGCAGAGACCCAGTACTTC.

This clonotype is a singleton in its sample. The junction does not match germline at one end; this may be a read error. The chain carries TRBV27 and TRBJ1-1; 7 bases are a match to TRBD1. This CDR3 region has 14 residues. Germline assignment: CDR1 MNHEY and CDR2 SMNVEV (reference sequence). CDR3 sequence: CVSRPQTGLGEAFF. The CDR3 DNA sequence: TGTGTCAGCAGGCCCCAGACAGGGCTAGGTGAAGCTTTCTTT.